The source of this T cell receptor beta chain is a study of response to subunit inactivated influenza vaccine. This clonotype was recorded a few times. Its antigen is not identified. Overall study findings and caveats: With each seasonal influenza vaccination, the authors suggested, few new T cells are recruited.

TCRdb recomputed calls from the RT-PCR reads with MiXCR, one row per CDR3 protein. The data contain 200,000 to 250,000 distinct CDR3 sequences, 12% of them singletons. The TCR originated in a man in his forties or fifties who received an inactivated influenza vaccine. Material: non-naive T cells sorted from PBMCs, obtained around 15 days before vaccination.

The CDR3 protein is CASSPSTGAVGEQYF. In DNA, the CDR3 is TGTGCCAGCAGCCCATCGACAGGGGCTGTCGGCGAGCAGTACTTC. The chain joins TRBV7-6 to TRBJ2-7; 8 bases map to TRBD1. Germline loops: CDR1 SGHVS, CDR2 FNYEAQ. The CDR3 is made up of 15 amino acids. Trimming cost V 5 bases and J 6 bases; bases outside gene matches: 12.